The text below deals with one T cell receptor beta chain. Antigen specificity is unknown. Some clones are missing from TCRdb's copy, which holds only in-frame ones; the method was immunoSEQ multiplex PCR. The table lists about 71,000 clones, roughly 77% of them singletons. In germline, CDR1 is SGHRS, CDR2 YFSETQ. With 2 bases removed from V and 2 bases from J, the gap between germline ends came to 8 bases. The CDR3 sequence is 13 residues long. The data derive from a study of OX40 agonist ivuxolimab in advanced cancers. General study results and limits: Averaging showed that CD8+ T cells had more expanded clones than CD4+ did.

The V and J genes are TRBV5-1 and TRBJ2-7; possible D gene TRBD1, 6 bases. The material sequenced was CD4+ or CD8+ T cells sorted from blood, taken in a trial of the OX40 agonist ivuxolimab. This sequence was found in an adult with an advanced solid tumor such as melanoma, head and neck, liver or kidney cancer. CDR3 residues: CASSLTGTYEQYF. The CDR3 region has the DNA TGCGCCAGCAGCTTAACAGGGACCTACGAGCAGTACTTC.